The 16 T cell receptor beta chains reported below all come from one sample, sequenced in a study of shared clonotypes between healthy human individuals. Produced via immunoSEQ multiplex PCR; TCRdb's table is partial and in-frame only. The sample consists of millions of clones, about 92% of them appearing once. Sequencing was carried out using naive CD4+ T cells from PBMCs. Regarding subset: CD45RA+ positively selected. The receptors originated from a man between 18 and 35 years old in good health. Some clones in this sample may be carry-over from other donors' samples.

This chain uses TRBV7-2 with TRBJ2-6; D gene unclear. This CDR3 has 14 amino acids. CDR1 and CDR2 from the germline V gene are SGHTA and FQGNSA. V gave up 7 bases and J gave up 1 base, with 8 bases separating them. DNA for the CDR3: TGTGCCAGCACTCCTAGATCTGGGGCCAACGTCCTGACTTTC. This translates into CASTPRSGANVLTF. The full variable domain, in which reference TRBV7-2 and TRBJ2-6 provide the parts outside the CDR3, is GAGVSQSPSNKVTEKGKDVELRCDPISGHTALYWYRQSLGQGLEFLIYFQGNSAPDKSGLPSDRFSAERTGGSVSTLTIQRTQQEDSAVYLCASTPRSGANVLTFGAGSRLTVL.

The V and J genes are TRBV30 and TRBJ1-5, with D hard to call. Trimming removed 1 base at V and 5 bases at J, with 12 bases between. CDR3 length equals 14 residues. The germline V gene encodes CDR1 GTSNPN and CDR2 SVGIG (reference sequence). CDR3 sequence: CAWSGGRRDQPQHF. Here the CDR3 DNA reads TGTGCCTGGAGTGGAGGGCGGAGGGATCAGCCCCAGCATTTT.

The chain has TRBV11-2 and TRBJ1-1, with 7 positions matching TRBD1. The CDR3 is made up of 16 amino acids. The V gene's germline CDR1 is SGHAT and CDR2 FQNNGV. V shed 7 bases, J shed 3 bases, and the junction held 14 bases outside the gene matches. In DNA, the CDR3 is TGTGCCAGCAAGAACGACAGGGTGTGGGAGGACACTGAAGCTTTCTTT. The encoded protein is CASKNDRVWEDTEAFF. Full variable domain (rest looked up from reference TRBV11-2 and TRBJ1-1): EAGVAQSPRYKIIEKRQSVAFWCNPISGHATLYWYQQILGQGPKLLIQFQNNGVVDDSQLPKDRFSAERLKGVDSTLKIQPAKLEDSAVYLCASKNDRVWEDTEAFFGQGTRLTVV.

This chain uses TRBV4-2 with TRBJ2-1; 7 bases agree with TRBD2. The CDR3 spans 20 residues. Per the germline V gene, CDR1 is LGHNA and CDR2 is YNFKEQ. V was clipped by 1 base and J by 0 bases; unmatched bases: 15. CDR3 DNA: TGTGCCAGCAGCCAAGTCGCGCGGATAGATAGCGGGCACTCCTACAATGAGCAGTTCTTC. It is translated as CASSQVARIDSGHSYNEQFF.

DNA for the CDR3: TGTGCCAGCAGCTCCTCCGGGACAGGGATGAACTATGGCTACACCTTC. Translated: CASSSSGTGMNYGYTF. This sequence joins TRBV5-6 and TRBJ1-2, with 9 bases lining up with TRBD1. Trimming at V came to 3 bases and at J to 2 bases, leaving 8 bases not matched to a gene. The CDR3 loop spans 16 amino acids. Germline V gene data show CDR1 as SGHDT and CDR2 as YYEEEE.

The gene calls are TRBV7-6 and TRBJ1-1, with D possibly matching TRBD1 (5 bases). Germline loops: CDR1 SGHVS, CDR2 FNYEAQ. The CDR3 covers 18 residues. The ends were cut back, 5 bases at V and 3 bases at J, with 25 bases in the middle. The CDR3 DNA reads TGTGCCAGCAGCCCGGGGCCCCCAGCAGGAAAGAATCACACTGAAGCTTTCTTT. Amino acid sequence: CASSPGPPAGKNHTEAFF.

V usage is TRBV28 and J usage is TRBJ2-7; no reliable D call. There are 12 residues in the CDR3. The V gene lost 2 bases and the J gene lost 6 bases, with 8 bases spanning the gap. CDR1 MDHEN and CDR2 SYDVKM come from the germline V gene. CDR3 bases: TGTGCCAGCAGTTTACTTAAGGCCGAGCAGTACTTC. This translates into CASSLLKAEQYF.

The chain couples TRBV25-1 to TRBJ2-3; tentatively, D is TRBD1 (6 bases). Per the germline V gene, CDR1 is MGHDK and CDR2 is SYGVNS. The CDR3 consists of 18 residues. The V end lost 6 bases, the J end lost 6 bases, and 28 bases lay between the germline ends. This CDR3 reads CASSPTDPSGAGLDTQYF. CDR3 bases: TGTGCCAGCAGCCCAACCGACCCGTCAGGGGCAGGTCTGGATACGCAGTATTTT.

Notes on this clone: The sample has other DNA sequences that encode this CDR3 too. V and J are TRBV27 and TRBJ1-1; D not certain. The germline V gene encodes CDR1 MNHEY and CDR2 SMNVEV (reference sequence). The CDR3 spans 13 residues. Trimming removed 3 bases from V and 5 bases from J, with 10 bases in between. CDR3 bases: TGTGCCAGCAGTTTTTTAGGAGGTACTGAAGCTTTCTTT. It yields the protein CASSFLGGTEAFF.

This sequence joins TRBV7-9 and TRBJ2-7; 10 positions agree with TRBD1. The CDR3 totals 19 residues. V shed 3 bases, J shed 4 bases, and the junction held 18 bases outside the gene matches. In germline, CDR1 is SEHNR, CDR2 FQNEAQ (reference sequence). Here the CDR3 reads CASSFEKFTRDRGEYEQYF. CDR3 nucleotides: TGTGCCAGCAGCTTCGAAAAGTTCACGAGGGACAGGGGAGAGTACGAGCAGTACTTC.

In regard to this clone: Distinct nucleotide sequences in the sample also encode this CDR3. This chain joins TRBV4-1 and TRBJ2-2; perhaps TRBD2 as D (6 bases). Between the trimmed V and J ends, which lost 4 bases and 6 bases, there was a span of 12 bases. The CDR3 is 14 residues long. Germline loops: CDR1 MGHRA, CDR2 YSYEKL. In DNA, the CDR3 is TGCGCCAGCAGCCCACCCCCGGGGGCCGGGGAGCTGTTTTTT. Encoded protein: CASSPPPGAGELFF.

The chain employs TRBV7-2 and TRBJ2-3, with 7 positions matching TRBD2. CDR3 length equals 14 residues. The germline V gene encodes CDR1 SGHTA and CDR2 FQGNSA. The trim removed 1 base at V and 7 bases at J, leaving 5 bases unmatched. As DNA, the CDR3 is TGTGCCAGCAGCTTAGGGCTAGCGGCTAATACGCAGTATTTT. This codes for CASSLGLAANTQYF.

This clone was detected once. The chain uses TRBV5-1 and TRBJ2-3, with 10 positions matching TRBD1. J was trimmed by 8 bases and V by 0 bases; bases with no gene match: 3. The germline gives CDR1 SGHRS, CDR2 YFSETQ. The CDR3 runs to 14 residues. CDR3 nucleotide sequence: TGCGCCAGCAGCTTGGGACAGGGGGCTGGTACGCAGTATTTT. As protein: CASSLGQGAGTQYF.

This clone came up a few times. This chain connects TRBV30 to TRBJ1-5; 8 bases are shared with TRBD1. Per germline, CDR1 GTSNPN and CDR2 SVGIG (reference sequence). The CDR3 sequence is 14 residues long. With V trimmed by 3 bases and J by 4 bases, 5 bases remained unmatched. The CDR3 bases are TGTGCCTGGAGCACTACAGGGGGTAATCAGCCCCAGCATTTT. Translating it yields CAWSTTGGNQPQHF. The full variable domain, in which reference TRBV30 and TRBJ1-5 provide the parts outside the CDR3, is SQTIHQWPATLVQPVGSPLSLECTVEGTSNPNLYWYRQAAGRGLQLLFYSVGIGQISSEVPQNLSASRPQDRQFILSSKKLLLSDSGFYLCAWSTTGGNQPQHFGDGTRLSIL.

This sequence joins TRBV6-5 and TRBJ1-2; 8 positions match TRBD1. CDR3 length: 15 amino acids. J lost 2 bases, V lost 6 bases, and 8 bases had no gene match. Germline V gene sequence: CDR1 MNHEY, CDR2 SVGAGI. The CDR3, as DNA: TGTGCCAGCAGGATCGGACAGGGTGTAAACTATGGCTACACCTTC. It specifies CASRIGQGVNYGYTF.

The chain couples TRBV5-1 to TRBJ1-2; 7 bases fit TRBD1. Unmatched junction bases numbered 10, after V lost 4 bases and J lost 4 bases. The CDR3 sequence is 15 residues long. In germline, CDR1 is SGHRS, CDR2 YFSETQ. The CDR3: CASSPGQEGPYGYTF. The CDR3 region has the DNA TGCGCCAGCAGCCCCGGACAGGAGGGGCCCTATGGCTACACCTTC.